The clone carrying this T cell receptor (beta chain) came up once. The target antigen is unknown. Trimming took off 6 bases at V and 3 bases at J, with 11 bases between the two ends. CDR3 length: 14 residues. Germline CDR1 is MNHEY and CDR2 is SMNVEV (reference sequence). The record originates from a study of shared clonotypes between healthy human individuals. Deep-level assay runs were performed. Once extracted for a subset, genomic DNA was divided evenly among several immunoSEQ plates. The authors loaded approximately 220 ng DNA, approximately 30,000 T cell genomes, into sorted-subset replicate PCRs. Sequencing used immunoSEQ multiplex PCR; TCRdb keeps in-frame clones, though not all of them. This table has about 1,900,000 clones, about 95% appearing once. In the naive CD8 group, cells lacked CD45RO and were positively selected for CCR7, so terminally differentiated effector memory CD45RA+ cells were left out.

Study results and caveats: Across subsets, estimated richness was generally greater for naive than for memory populations.

The source of this sequence is a man younger than 35 in good health. J is TRBJ2-2 and V is TRBV27; possibly TRBD1 or TRBD2 for D (5 bases each). What was sequenced was naive CD8+ T cells sorted from blood. The DNA for the CDR3 is TGTGCCAGCAGCCTTGGGACCCACACCGGGGAGCTGTTTTTT. Protein: CASSLGTHTGELFF.